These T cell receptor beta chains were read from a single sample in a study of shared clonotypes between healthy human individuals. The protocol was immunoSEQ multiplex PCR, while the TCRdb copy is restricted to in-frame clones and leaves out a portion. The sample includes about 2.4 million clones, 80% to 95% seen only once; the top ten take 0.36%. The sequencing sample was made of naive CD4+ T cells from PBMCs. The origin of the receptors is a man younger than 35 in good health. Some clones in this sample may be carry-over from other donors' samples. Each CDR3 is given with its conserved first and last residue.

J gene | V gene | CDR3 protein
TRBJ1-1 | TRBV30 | CAWRANTEAFF
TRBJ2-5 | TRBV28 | CASSFFGGSDQETQYF
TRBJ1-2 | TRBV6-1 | CASSETGLYGYTF
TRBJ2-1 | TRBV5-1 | CASSLGGSGRANEQFF
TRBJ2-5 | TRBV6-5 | CASGLTGGLGETQYF
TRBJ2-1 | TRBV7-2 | CASNRGLARHNEQFF
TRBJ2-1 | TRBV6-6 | CASSVTSGIKDEQFF
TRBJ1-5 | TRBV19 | CASSISWGRDSNQPQHF
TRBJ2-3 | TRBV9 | CASSAPSGGPRDTQYF
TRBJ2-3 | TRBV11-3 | CASSFTSEGTDTQYF
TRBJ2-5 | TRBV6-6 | CASGTPRGQETQYF
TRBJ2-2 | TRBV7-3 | CASSLTRTSGVNTGELFF
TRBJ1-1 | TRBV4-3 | CASSQVPGENTEAFF
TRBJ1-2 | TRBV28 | CASTGGIPYGYTF
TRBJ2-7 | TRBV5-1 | CASSFIAGSYEQYF
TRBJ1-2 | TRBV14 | CASSPGTGIYGYTF
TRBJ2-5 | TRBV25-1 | CASSEAGQGGETQYF
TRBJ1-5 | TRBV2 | CASSARGLSSQHF
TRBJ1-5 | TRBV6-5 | CASSSAGAPGNQPQHF
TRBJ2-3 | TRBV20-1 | CSARGGFAQYF
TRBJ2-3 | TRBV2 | CASSEDPPGTDTQYF
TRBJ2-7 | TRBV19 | CASSPTGAGVIEQYF
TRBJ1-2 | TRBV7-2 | CASSPDSNYGYTF
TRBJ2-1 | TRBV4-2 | CASSPRTSGRARGNEQFF
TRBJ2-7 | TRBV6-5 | CASSYSVAGVHEQYF
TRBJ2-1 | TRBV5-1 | CASSLDGTDYNEQFF
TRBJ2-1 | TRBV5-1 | CASSLLVSNEQFF
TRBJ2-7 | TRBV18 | CASSPRDQNTYEQYF
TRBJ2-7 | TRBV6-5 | CASSDLLSGYEQYF
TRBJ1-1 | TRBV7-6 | CASSLAGSEAFF
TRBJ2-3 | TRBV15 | CATLNPLAGGGTDTQYF
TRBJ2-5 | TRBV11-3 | CASSLGFTDTQETQYF
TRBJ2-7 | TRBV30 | CAWSSRQGPYEQYF
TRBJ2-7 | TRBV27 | CASSLRPPYEQYF
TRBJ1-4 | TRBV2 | CASSENEKLFF
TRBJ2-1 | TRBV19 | CASSSGLAGGPRSDEQFF
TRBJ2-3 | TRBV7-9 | CASSLGTSGQATDTQYF
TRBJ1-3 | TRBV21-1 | CASSNGGLKQVTSGNTIYF
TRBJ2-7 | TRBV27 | CASSSPRGAGYEQYF
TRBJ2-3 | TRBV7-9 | CASNNPEPTDTQYF
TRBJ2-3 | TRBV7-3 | CASSPDPFTDTQYF
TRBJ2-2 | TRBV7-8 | CASSFPQAGAAGELFF
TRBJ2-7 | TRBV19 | CASSIDGTASYEQYF
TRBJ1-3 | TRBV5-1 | CASSPSASSSGNTIYF
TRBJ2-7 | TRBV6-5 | CASSRGVGTYEQYF
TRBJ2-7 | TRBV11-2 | CASSLASYEQYF
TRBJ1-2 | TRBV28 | CASSLIRGRSYGYTF
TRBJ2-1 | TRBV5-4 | CASSSGLAGNNEQFF
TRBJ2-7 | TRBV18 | CASSPPIGTAYEQYF
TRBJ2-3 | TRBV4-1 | CASSQDPIQGRLAGGTQYF
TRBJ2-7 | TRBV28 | CATAGVNYEQYF
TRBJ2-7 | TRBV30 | CAWSVPGQGVYEQYF
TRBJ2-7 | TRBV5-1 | CASSSTTGSSYEQYF
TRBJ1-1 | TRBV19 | CASSQTANTEAFF